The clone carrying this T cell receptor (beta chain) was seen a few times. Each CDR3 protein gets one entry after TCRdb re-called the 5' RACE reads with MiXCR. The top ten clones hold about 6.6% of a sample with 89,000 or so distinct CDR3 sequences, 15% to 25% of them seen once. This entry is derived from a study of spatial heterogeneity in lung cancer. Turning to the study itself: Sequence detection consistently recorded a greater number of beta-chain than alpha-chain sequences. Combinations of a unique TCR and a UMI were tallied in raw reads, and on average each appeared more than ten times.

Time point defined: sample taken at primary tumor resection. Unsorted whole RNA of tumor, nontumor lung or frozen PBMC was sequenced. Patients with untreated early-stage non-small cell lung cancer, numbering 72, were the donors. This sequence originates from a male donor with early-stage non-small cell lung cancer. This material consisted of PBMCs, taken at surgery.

This chain's CDR3 is CSASPGRANTGELFF. The CDR3 DNA sequence: TGCAGTGCTAGCCCCGGACGCGCGAACACCGGGGAGCTGTTTTTT. V is TRBV20-1 and J is TRBJ2-2; D is unresolved. This CDR3 contains 15 residues. Germline lookup yields CDR1 DFQATT and CDR2 SNEGSKA (reference sequence). The V end was cut by 3 bases, the J end by 0 bases, with 11 bases between.